These 10 T cell receptor beta chains came from one sample sequenced in a study of blood T cell repertoires in COVID-19. Produced via immunoSEQ multiplex PCR; TCRdb's table is partial and in-frame only. The data show about 170,000 clones, with about four fifths seen just once and roughly 11% held by the top ten. Sequenced input: peripheral blood. Receptors originate from a man aged 70 or older with active or convalescent COVID-19.

CDR3 loop: CASSFEVGSNTEAFF. DNA for the CDR3: TGCGCCAGCAGCTTCGAGGTTGGTTCGAACACTGAAGCTTTCTTT. The rearrangement links TRBV5-1 to TRBJ1-1; no definite D call. Germline lookup yields CDR1 SGHRS and CDR2 YFSETQ. The CDR3 consists of 15 residues. Between the trimmed V and J ends, which lost 2 bases and 1 base, there was a span of 12 bases.

The rearrangement joins TRBV19 to TRBJ1-4; possibly TRBD1 for D (5 bases). CDR1 is LNHDA, CDR2 SQIVND, per germline (reference sequence). Trimming left V 7 bases short and J 0 bases short, with 15 bases between. This CDR3 has 16 residues. The CDR3 sequence is CASKPGRASTNEKLFF. Here the CDR3 DNA reads TGTGCCAGTAAGCCAGGGAGGGCCTCAACTAATGAAAAACTGTTTTTT.

This rearrangement joins TRBV5-5 to TRBJ1-1; 8 bases agree with TRBD1. V lost 0 bases to trimming and J lost 5 bases; unmatched junction nucleotides: 6. Germline CDR1 and CDR2: SGHKS and YYEKEE (reference sequence). This CDR3 comprises 15 residues. CDR3 DNA sequence: TGTGCCAGCAGCTTGGTTGGACAGGGATTTACTGAAGCTTTCTTT. Protein sequence: CASSLVGQGFTEAFF.

The chain carries TRBV30 and TRBJ2-5; TRBD1 agrees at 9 bases. The CDR3 runs to 14 residues. The germline gives CDR1 GTSNPN, CDR2 SVGIG (reference sequence). V shed 2 bases and J 5 bases; nucleotides not matched to a gene: 6. The DNA for the CDR3 is TGTGCCTGGAGTCCGGGGACAGGGTGGGAGACCCAGTACTTC. Translated: CAWSPGTGWETQYF.

The rearrangement joins TRBV9 to TRBJ2-5; 7 nucleotides agree with TRBD2. The CDR3 is 16 residues long. Germline V gives CDR1 SGDLS, CDR2 YYNGEE. The ends lost 0 bases at V and 5 bases at J; junction bases unmatched: 10. The CDR3 coding sequence is TGTGCCAGCAGCGTAGCTATTGCGGGGGTAGTGGAGACCCAGTACTTC. It is translated as CASSVAIAGVVETQYF.

CDR3 in DNA: TGTGCCAGCAGTTTACGGGGCAGGGGGAGCACAGATACGCAGTATTTT. This gives the protein CASSLRGRGSTDTQYF. V usage is TRBV28 and J usage is TRBJ2-3; 7 bases line up with TRBD1. Germline V CDR1 and CDR2: MDHEN, SYDVKM. With V trimmed by 2 bases and J by 0 bases, 5 bases remained unmatched. The CDR3 totals 16 residues.

V gene TRBV28 combines with J gene TRBJ2-3, with 10 bases identical to TRBD1. J was trimmed by 7 bases and V by 8 bases; bases with no gene match: 9. This CDR3 has 14 amino acids. Germline CDR1 MDHEN, CDR2 SYDVKM. CDR3 sequence (DNA): TGTGCCAGCGCGACAGGGGGCGCACAAAATACGCAGTATTTT. This codes for CASATGGAQNTQYF.

The chain carries TRBV2 and TRBJ1-1, with a possible D match to TRBD1 (6 bases). The germline gives CDR1 SNHLY, CDR2 FYNNEI. With 5 bases removed from V and 5 bases from J, the gap between germline ends came to 15 bases. CDR3 length equals 14 residues. CDR3 residues: CASSLRGGGTEAFF. The CDR3 DNA reads TGTGCCAGCAGTCTCCGGGGAGGGGGTACTGAAGCTTTCTTT.

Comment on this clone: Other nucleotide sequences in the sample specify the same CDR3. This CDR3 reads CASSLSGAYEQYF. The DNA for the CDR3 is TGTGCCAGCAGTTTATCCGGGGCCTACGAGCAGTACTTC. The chain recombines TRBV27 with TRBJ2-7, with a possible D match to TRBD2 (5 bases). Trimming stripped 0 bases from V and 2 bases from J, with 5 bases between. This CDR3 spans 13 amino acids. Germline CDR1 is MNHEY and CDR2 is SMNVEV (reference sequence).

This rearrangement joins TRBV19 to TRBJ2-2; 9 bases are a match to TRBD1. The ends lost 7 bases at V and 9 bases at J; junction bases unmatched: 12. The germline V gene encodes CDR1 LNHDA and CDR2 SQIVND (reference sequence). The CDR3 totals 15 residues. As DNA, the CDR3 is TGTGCCAGTACCACAGGGGGGACAGGGCACCGGGAGCTGTTTTTT. Amino acids: CASTTGGTGHRELFF.